This record covers a single T cell receptor (beta chain). Trimming cost V 1 base and J 4 bases, with 8 bases left between them. The germline V gene encodes CDR1 SGHDN and CDR2 FVKESK. This CDR3 contains 15 residues. In the source study's methods: It was from reference gene primer amplification that nucleated cell counts were estimated. Here immunoSEQ multiplex PCR was the method, and the copy in TCRdb shows in-frame clones only, minus some. That table furnishes V, J and clone size, whereas the DNA furnished D and trimming. Of roughly 200,000 clones in the sample, roughly 76% are singletons; the top ten hold approximately 10%. The sample originates from a study of blood T cell repertoires in COVID-19. Looking at the study overall: PBMCs, B-cell-depleted T cells, or T cells provided the cDNA or gDNA that made up the material.

While infection was still active, Seattle patients were enrolled and then followed longitudinally. The chain employs TRBV14 and TRBJ2-6; possibly TRBD2 for D (5 bases). The sample consisted of peripheral blood. This receptor was taken from a woman aged 40 to 50 with COVID-19, enrolled during active disease. The DNA of the CDR3 is TGTGCCAGCAGCCAAGGAGGGAGAGGGGCCAACGTCCTGACTTTC. Protein sequence: CASSQGGRGANVLTF.